These 7 T cell receptor beta chains were all obtained from the same sample, sequenced in a study of T cell changes during pregnancy in multiple sclerosis. Method: immunoSEQ multiplex PCR; TCRdb's copy keeps in-frame clones and lacks some. The sample lists tens of thousands of clones; 88% were seen once. The sequences come from CD4+ T cells from peripheral blood mononuclear cells, collected in the first trimester of pregnancy. These receptors were obtained from a female donor in good health, enrolled as a control in a pregnancy study.

The rearrangement links TRBV15 to TRBJ2-1, with TRBD2 identical over 9 bases. The germline V gene encodes CDR1 LNHNV and CDR2 YYDKDF (reference sequence). This CDR3 region has 15 residues. Trimming at V came to 8 bases and at J to 0 bases, leaving 5 bases not matched to a gene. CDR3 amino acids: CATSSGISSYNEQFF. DNA for the CDR3: TGTGCCACCTCTAGCGGGATCTCCTCCTACAATGAGCAGTTCTTC.

V and J are TRBV10-3 and TRBJ2-7; unclear D gene. V lost 0 bases and J 0 bases, leaving 9 bases between the germline ends. The CDR3 extends over 15 amino acids. The germline V gene encodes CDR1 ENHRY and CDR2 SYGVKD. The CDR3 protein is CAISESGSSSYEQYF. DNA of the CDR3: TGTGCCATCAGTGAGTCTGGTTCCAGCTCCTACGAGCAGTACTTC.

On this clone itself: The junction departs from the called germline gene at one end, perhaps through a read error. The V and J genes are TRBV7-7 and TRBJ1-3, with 7 nucleotides matching TRBD1. From germline, CDR1 is SSHAT and CDR2 FNYEAQ (reference sequence). The CDR3 consists of 15 residues. The DNA for the CDR3 is TGTGCTAGCACCCCGGGACTGGGACAGGGAAACACCATATATTTT. It encodes CASTPGLGQGNTIYF.

The chain carries TRBV6-6 and TRBJ2-1, with D perhaps matching TRBD1 (5 bases). Germline V gene sequence: CDR1 MNHNY, CDR2 SVGAGI (reference sequence). V shed 0 bases and J shed 9 bases, with 12 bases lying between them. The CDR3 runs 14 residues. This chain's CDR3 is CASSYSTDIPEQFF. The CDR3 DNA reads TGTGCCAGCAGTTACTCGACAGACATTCCTGAGCAGTTCTTC.

The chain is built from TRBV13 and TRBJ2-3; TRBD1 matches 9 bases. Germline V CDR1 and CDR2: PRHDT, FYEKMQ (reference sequence). The CDR3 contains 15 residues. The V gene end was trimmed by 5 bases and the J gene end by 2 bases; junction bases not matched to a gene: 5. CDR3 in DNA: TGTGCCAGCAGCCTACGGACAGGGGACACAGATACGCAGTATTTT. It translates to CASSLRTGDTDTQYF.

The chain has TRBV25-1 and TRBJ2-1; TRBD2 matches 11 bases. The V gene end was trimmed by 5 bases and the J gene end by 4 bases; junction bases not matched to a gene: 4. The CDR3 totals 15 residues. Germline-derived CDR1 and CDR2 are MGHDK and SYGVNS. The CDR3 DNA sequence: TGTGCCAGCAGTTTGGGACTAGCGGCTTACAATGAGCAGTTCTTC. Amino acid sequence: CASSLGLAAYNEQFF.

The genes are TRBV28 and TRBJ1-3; no clear D. Germline CDR1 is MDHEN and CDR2 is SYDVKM. The V end lost 5 bases, the J end lost 4 bases, and 15 bases lay between the germline ends. This CDR3 is 15 amino acids long. CDR3 region: CASSPTRGTGNTIYF. CDR3 nucleotides: TGTGCCAGCAGTCCCACTCGGGGTACGGGAAACACCATATATTTT.